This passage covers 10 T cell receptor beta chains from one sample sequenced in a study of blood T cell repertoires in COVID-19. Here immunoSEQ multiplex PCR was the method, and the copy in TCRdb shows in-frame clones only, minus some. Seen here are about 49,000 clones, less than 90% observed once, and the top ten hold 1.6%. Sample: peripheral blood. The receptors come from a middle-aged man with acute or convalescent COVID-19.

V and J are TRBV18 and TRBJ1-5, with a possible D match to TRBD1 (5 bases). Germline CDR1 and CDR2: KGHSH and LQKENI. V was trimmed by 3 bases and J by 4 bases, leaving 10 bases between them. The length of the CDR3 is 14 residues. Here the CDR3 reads CASSPAQGNQPQHF. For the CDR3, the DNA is TGTGCCAGCTCACCGGCCCAGGGTAATCAGCCCCAGCATTTT.

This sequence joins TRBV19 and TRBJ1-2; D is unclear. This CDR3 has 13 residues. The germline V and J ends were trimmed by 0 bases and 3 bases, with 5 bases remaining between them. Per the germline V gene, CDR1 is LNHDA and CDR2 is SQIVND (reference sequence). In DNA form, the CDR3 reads TGTGCCAGTAGTATAGACAGGTACTATGGCTACACCTTC. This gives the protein CASSIDRYYGYTF. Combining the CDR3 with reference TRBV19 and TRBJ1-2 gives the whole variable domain DGGITQSPKYLFRKEGQNVTLSCEQNLNHDAMYWYRQDPGQGLRLIYYSQIVNDFQKGDIAEGYSVSREKKESFPLTVTSAQKNPTAFYLCASSIDRYYGYTFGSGTRLTVV.

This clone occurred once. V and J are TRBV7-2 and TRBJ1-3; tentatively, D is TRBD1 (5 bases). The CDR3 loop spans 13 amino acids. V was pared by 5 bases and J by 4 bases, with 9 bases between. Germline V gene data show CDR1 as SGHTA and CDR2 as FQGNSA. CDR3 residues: CASSQGSGNTIYF. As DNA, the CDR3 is TGTGCCAGCAGCCAGGGTTCCGGAAACACCATATATTTT.

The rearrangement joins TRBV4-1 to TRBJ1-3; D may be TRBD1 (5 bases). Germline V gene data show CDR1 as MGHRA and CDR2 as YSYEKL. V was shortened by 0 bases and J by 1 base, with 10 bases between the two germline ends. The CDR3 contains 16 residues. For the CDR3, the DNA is TGCGCCAGCAGCCAAGATGGAGGGGTTTCTGGAAACACCATATATTTT. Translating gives CASSQDGGVSGNTIYF.

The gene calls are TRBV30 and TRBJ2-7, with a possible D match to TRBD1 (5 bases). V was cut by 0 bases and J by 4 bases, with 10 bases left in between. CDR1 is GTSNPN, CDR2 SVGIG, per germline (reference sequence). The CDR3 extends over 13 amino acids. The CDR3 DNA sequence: TGTGCCTGGAGTGTACAGGTCTCATACGAGCAGTACTTC. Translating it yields CAWSVQVSYEQYF.

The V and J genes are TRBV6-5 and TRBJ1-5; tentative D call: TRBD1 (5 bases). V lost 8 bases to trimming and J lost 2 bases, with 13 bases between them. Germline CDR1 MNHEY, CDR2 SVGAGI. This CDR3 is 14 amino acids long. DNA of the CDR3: TGTGCCAGCTTATATTCGGGGGGCAATCAGCCCCAGCATTTT. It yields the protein CASLYSGGNQPQHF.

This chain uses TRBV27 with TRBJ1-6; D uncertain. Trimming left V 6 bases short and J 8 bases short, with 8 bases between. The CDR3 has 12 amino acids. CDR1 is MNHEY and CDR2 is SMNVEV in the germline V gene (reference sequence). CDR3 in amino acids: CASRTRDSPLHF. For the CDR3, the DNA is TGTGCCAGCAGGACGCGGGATTCACCCCTCCACTTT.

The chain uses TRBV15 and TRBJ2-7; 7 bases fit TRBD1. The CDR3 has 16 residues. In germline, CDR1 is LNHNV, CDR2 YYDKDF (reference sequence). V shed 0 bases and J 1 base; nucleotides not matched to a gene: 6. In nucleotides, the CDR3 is TGTGCCACCAGCAGAGATCTAGGGGGCGGGTCCTACGAGCAGTACTTC. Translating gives CATSRDLGGGSYEQYF.

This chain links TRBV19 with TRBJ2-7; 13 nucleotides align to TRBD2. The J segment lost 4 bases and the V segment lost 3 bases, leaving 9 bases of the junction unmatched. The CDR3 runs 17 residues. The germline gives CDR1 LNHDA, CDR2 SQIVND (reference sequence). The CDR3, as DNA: TGTGCCAGTAGTATTGGGTCGGGACTAGCGGGATCGTACGAGCAGTACTTC. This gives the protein CASSIGSGLAGSYEQYF.

This chain's CDR3 is CASSPWAGTDTDTQYF. The CDR3 region has the DNA TGTGCCAGCAGCCCGTGGGCGGGGACAGACACAGATACGCAGTATTTT. This chain links TRBV7-2 with TRBJ2-3; D possibly corresponds to TRBD1 (7 bases). The CDR3 sequence is 16 residues long. The germline V and J ends were trimmed by 5 bases and 2 bases, with 17 bases remaining between them. Germline lookup yields CDR1 SGHTA and CDR2 FQGNSA. Using reference TRBV7-2 and TRBJ2-3 for the parts outside the CDR3, the full variable domain is GAGVSQSPSNKVTEKGKDVELRCDPISGHTALYWYRQSLGQGLEFLIYFQGNSAPDKSGLPSDRFSAERTGGSVSTLTIQRTQQEDSAVYLCASSPWAGTDTDTQYFGPGTRLTVL.